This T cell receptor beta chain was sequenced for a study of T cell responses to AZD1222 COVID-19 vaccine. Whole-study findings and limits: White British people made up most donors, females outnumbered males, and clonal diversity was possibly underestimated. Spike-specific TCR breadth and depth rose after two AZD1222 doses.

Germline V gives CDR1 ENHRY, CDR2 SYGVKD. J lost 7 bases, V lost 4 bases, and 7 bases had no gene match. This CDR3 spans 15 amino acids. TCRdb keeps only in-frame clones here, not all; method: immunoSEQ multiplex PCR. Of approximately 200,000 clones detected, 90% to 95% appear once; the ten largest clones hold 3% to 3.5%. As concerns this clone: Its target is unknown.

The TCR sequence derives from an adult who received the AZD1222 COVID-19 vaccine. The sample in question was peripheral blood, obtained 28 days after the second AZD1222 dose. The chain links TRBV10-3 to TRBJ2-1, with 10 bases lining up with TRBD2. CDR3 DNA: TGTGCCATCAGTGTCCTAGCGGGAGAGGGAAATGAGCAGTTCTTC. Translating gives CAISVLAGEGNEQFF.